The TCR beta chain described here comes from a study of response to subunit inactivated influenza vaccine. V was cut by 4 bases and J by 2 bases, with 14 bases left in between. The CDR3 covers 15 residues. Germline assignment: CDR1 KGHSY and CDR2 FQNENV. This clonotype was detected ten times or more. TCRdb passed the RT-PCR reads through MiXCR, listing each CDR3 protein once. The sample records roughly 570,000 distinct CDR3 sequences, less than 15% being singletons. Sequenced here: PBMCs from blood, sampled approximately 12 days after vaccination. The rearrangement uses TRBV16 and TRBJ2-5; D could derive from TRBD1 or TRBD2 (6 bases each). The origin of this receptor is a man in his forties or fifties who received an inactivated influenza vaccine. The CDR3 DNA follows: TGTGCCAGCAGCCCCTTGAGGGGGGCACAAGAGACCCAGTACTTC. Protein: CASSPLRGAQETQYF.